This is a list of T cell receptor beta chains from one sample in a study of prognosis after radiotherapy for stage I lung cancer. TCRdb reanalysed the multiplex PCR reads using MiXCR and keeps one entry per CDR3 protein. This sample has 45,000 to 70,000 distinct CDR3 sequences, with around 27% found just once. Sequencing used PBMCs, obtained before or after stereotactic body radiation therapy (not recorded which). The receptors originated from a donor aged 50 or older with non-small cell lung cancer. The CDR3 runs from the conserved cysteine through the conserved F or W. The D gene is left open where the match is weak. Expanded clones are given a class, and other clones once, few, many or no size at all.

TRBJ1-5	NA	NA	TRBV6-2/TRBV6-3	CASSELGTVYQTKHF	TGTGCCAGCAGTGAACTCGGGACCGTTTACCAGACCAAGCATTTT
TRBJ1-2	NA	many	TRBV7-7	CASSLAGKYTNYGYTF	TGTGCTAGCAGCTTAGCGGGGAAGTATACTAACTATGGCTACACCTTC
TRBJ2-5	TRBD1	many	TRBV7-2	CASSPGQGQETQYF	TGTGCCAGCAGCCCGGGACAGGGCCAAGAGACCCAGTACTTC
TRBJ1-1	NA	many	TRBV11-1	CASRPSVGSNTEAFF	TGTGCCAGCAGACCGTCGGTTGGGAGTAACACTGAAGCTTTCTTT
TRBJ2-1	NA	many	TRBV7-3	CASSLGTRTRDRDEQFF	TGTGCCAGCAGCTTGGGGACCAGGACGAGAGATAGGGATGAGCAGTTCTTC
TRBJ2-5	TRBD2	many	TRBV6-1	CASKNGGTQETQYF	TGTGCCAGCAAAAACGGGGGGACCCAAGAGACCCAGTACTTC
TRBJ1-6	NA	NA	TRBV12-3/TRBV12-4	CASSRTGYPSYNSPPHF	TGTGCCAGCAGCCGCACAGGGTATCCCTCCTATAATTCACCACCCCACTTT
TRBJ2-7	NA	many	TRBV18	CASSTGTLLEQYF	TGTGCCAGCTCAACGGGGACACTCCTAGAGCAGTACTTC
TRBJ1-5	NA	many	TRBV27	CASSLGWGNQPQHF	TGTGCCAGCAGTTTAGGTTGGGGCAATCAGCCCCAGCATTTT
TRBJ2-5	NA	many	TRBV7-9	CASSRVQGQETQYF	TGTGCCAGCAGCCGGGTCCAGGGCCAAGAGACCCAGTACTTC
TRBJ2-7	NA	many	TRBV6-1	CASSTQPGEQYF	TGTGCCAGCAGTACCCAACCGGGGGAGCAGTACTTC
TRBJ1-1	NA	many	TRBV20-1	CSAKWGAGIATEAFF	TGCAGTGCTAAGTGGGGAGCAGGGATTGCGACTGAAGCTTTCTTT
TRBJ1-5	NA	many	TRBV3-1	CASSDKRVSSQPQHF	TGTGCCAGCAGCGATAAAAGGGTTTCAAGTCAGCCCCAGCATTTT
TRBJ2-5	TRBD1	many	TRBV20-1	CSAWDRLETQYF	TGCAGTGCCTGGGACAGGTTGGAGACCCAGTACTTC
TRBJ2-3	NA	many	TRBV6-1	CASSYPPGGTDTQYF	TGTGCCAGCAGTTACCCCCCGGGCGGCACAGATACGCAGTATTTT
TRBJ2-7	NA	once	TRBV27	CASIPKRVGQRYEQYF	TGTGCCAGCATCCCTAAGAGGGTGGGGCAACGCTACGAGCAGTACTTC
TRBJ1-5	TRBD1	many	TRBV20-1	CSARDGGQGNQPQHF	TGCAGTGCTAGAGATGGGGGACAGGGGAATCAGCCCCAGCATTTT
TRBJ2-3	NA	many	TRBV6-1	CASSLLQGNTQYF	TGTGCCAGCAGCCTACTCCAGGGAAATACGCAGTATTTT
TRBJ2-3	TRBD2	NA	TRBV6-2/TRBV6-3	CVSRDNTGGADTQYF	TGTGTAAGCAGAGACAATACCGGGGGGGCAGATACGCAGTATTTT
TRBJ1-1	NA	many	TRBV3-1	CASSPYRESAEALF	TGTGCCAGCAGCCCATACAGGGAATCCGCTGAAGCTCTCTTT
TRBJ1-2	NA	many	TRBV7-2	CASSLAFGGRYGYTF	TGTGCCAGCAGCTTAGCTTTTGGGGGGCGCTATGGCTACACCTTC
TRBJ2-7	TRBD2	many	TRBV6-2/TRBV6-3	CASSTAGSYEQYF	TGTGCCAGTTCGACAGCGGGGTCCTACGAGCAGTACTTC
TRBJ2-7	NA	many	TRBV6-5	CASSYNGERLGDYEQYF	TGTGCCAGCAGTTACAACGGGGAGCGATTGGGGGACTACGAGCAGTACTTC
TRBJ1-3	NA	many	TRBV7-9	CASARDVSSGNTIYF	TGTGCCAGCGCCCGGGACGTGAGCTCTGGAAACACCATATATTTT
TRBJ2-7	NA	many	TRBV18	CASSPTDYEQYF	TGTGCCAGCTCACCAACAGACTACGAGCAGTACTTC
TRBJ1-3	TRBD1	many	TRBV6-2/TRBV6-3	CASRPTGDSGNTIYF	TGTGCCAGCAGGCCAACAGGGGACTCTGGAAACACCATATATTTT
TRBJ2-5	TRBD2	few	TRBV2	CASIPGTSGGARVETQYF	TGTGCCAGCATCCCCGGGACTAGCGGGGGGGCCAGGGTTGAGACCCAGTACTTC
TRBJ2-1	NA	many	TRBV18	CASSQTGGEQFF	TGTGCCAGCTCACAAACCGGTGGAGAGCAGTTCTTC
TRBJ1-1	TRBD1	many	TRBV6-2/TRBV6-3	CASSYERTGAFF	TGTGCCAGCAGTTACGAGAGGACAGGAGCTTTCTTT
TRBJ1-1	NA	many	TRBV3-1	CASSQMGSTEAFF	TGTGCCAGCAGCCAAATGGGGTCGACTGAAGCTTTCTTT
TRBJ1-2	NA	NA	TRBV28	CASSYGKGHYGYTF	TGTGCCAGCAGCTACGGAAAGGGTCACTATGGCTACACCTTC
TRBJ2-7	TRBD1	NA	TRBV6-2/TRBV6-3	CARSSRRDRDTYEQYF	TGTGCCAGAAGTAGTCGCCGGGACAGGGATACCTACGAGCAGTACTTC
TRBJ2-6	NA	many	TRBV5-1	CASSLDPGSGANVLTF	TGCGCCAGCAGCTTGGATCCGGGCTCTGGGGCCAACGTCCTGACTTTC
TRBJ1-1	NA	few	TRBV5-5	CASSLVEENTEAFF	TGTGCCAGCAGCTTGGTCGAGGAGAACACTGAAGCTTTCTTT
TRBJ1-3	NA	many	TRBV19	CASSPGASGNTIYF	TGTGCCAGTAGTCCCGGAGCCTCTGGAAACACCATATATTTT
TRBJ2-1	NA	many	TRBV15	CATSRDRGATYNEQFF	TGTGCCACCAGCAGAGATCGGGGGGCGACTTACAATGAGCAGTTCTTC
TRBJ1-1	TRBD1	many	TRBV12-3/TRBV12-4	CASTLGTGWSTEAFF	TGTGCCAGCACTTTAGGGACAGGGTGGTCCACTGAAGCTTTCTTT
TRBJ2-2	TRBD2	few	TRBV3-1	CASSRRLAGRTGELFF	TGTGCCAGCAGTCGTAGACTAGCGGGGCGCACCGGGGAGCTGTTTTTT
TRBJ1-1	NA	many	TRBV6-1	CASPELLTGANTEAFF	TGTGCCAGCCCCGAATTATTGACAGGCGCCAACACTGAAGCTTTCTTT
TRBJ2-7	TRBD2	NA	TRBV20-1	CSASSAGGRFYQQYF	TGCAGTGCTAGTAGCGCGGGGGGGCGGTTCTACCAGCAGTACTTC
TRBJ1-3	NA	many	TRBV3-1	CASSQDIVRENTIYF	TGTGCCAGCAGCCAAGATATAGTTAGGGAAAACACCATATATTTT
TRBJ2-1	TRBD1	many	TRBV3-1	CASSHATGVYNEQFF	TGTGCCAGCAGCCATGCGACAGGGGTTTACAATGAGCAGTTCTTC
TRBJ1-5	TRBD1	many	TRBV6-1	CASTYPGQGKNQPQHF	TGTGCCAGCACCTACCCGGGACAGGGCAAGAATCAGCCCCAGCATTTT
TRBJ1-2	TRBD1	many	TRBV28	CASSPRQGFYGYTF	TGTGCCAGCAGTCCCCGACAGGGCTTCTATGGCTACACCTTC
TRBJ2-7	NA	many	TRBV7-2	CASSREGQGLYEQYF	TGTGCCAGCAGCCGCGAGGGTCAGGGCCTCTACGAGCAGTACTTC
TRBJ2-5	NA	many	TRBV7-3	CASSPVVGWETQYF	TGTGCCAGCAGCCCCGTGGTAGGGTGGGAGACCCAGTACTTC
TRBJ2-1	NA	many	TRBV2	CASSARVSSYNEQFF	TGTGCCAGCAGTGCCAGGGTGAGTTCCTACAATGAGCAGTTCTTC
TRBJ2-3	TRBD2	many	TRBV12-3/TRBV12-4	CASSGGAVTDTQYF	TGTGCCAGCAGCGGGGGGGCTGTGACAGATACGCAGTATTTT
TRBJ1-5	TRBD1	many	TRBV24-1	CATSSLKEGADSNQPQHF	TGTGCCACCAGTTCCCTGAAGGAGGGGGCCGATAGCAATCAGCCCCAGCATTTT
TRBJ1-4	NA	many	TRBV5-1	CASSPPGSGEKLFF	TGCGCCAGCAGCCCCCCGGGGTCGGGTGAAAAACTGTTTTTT